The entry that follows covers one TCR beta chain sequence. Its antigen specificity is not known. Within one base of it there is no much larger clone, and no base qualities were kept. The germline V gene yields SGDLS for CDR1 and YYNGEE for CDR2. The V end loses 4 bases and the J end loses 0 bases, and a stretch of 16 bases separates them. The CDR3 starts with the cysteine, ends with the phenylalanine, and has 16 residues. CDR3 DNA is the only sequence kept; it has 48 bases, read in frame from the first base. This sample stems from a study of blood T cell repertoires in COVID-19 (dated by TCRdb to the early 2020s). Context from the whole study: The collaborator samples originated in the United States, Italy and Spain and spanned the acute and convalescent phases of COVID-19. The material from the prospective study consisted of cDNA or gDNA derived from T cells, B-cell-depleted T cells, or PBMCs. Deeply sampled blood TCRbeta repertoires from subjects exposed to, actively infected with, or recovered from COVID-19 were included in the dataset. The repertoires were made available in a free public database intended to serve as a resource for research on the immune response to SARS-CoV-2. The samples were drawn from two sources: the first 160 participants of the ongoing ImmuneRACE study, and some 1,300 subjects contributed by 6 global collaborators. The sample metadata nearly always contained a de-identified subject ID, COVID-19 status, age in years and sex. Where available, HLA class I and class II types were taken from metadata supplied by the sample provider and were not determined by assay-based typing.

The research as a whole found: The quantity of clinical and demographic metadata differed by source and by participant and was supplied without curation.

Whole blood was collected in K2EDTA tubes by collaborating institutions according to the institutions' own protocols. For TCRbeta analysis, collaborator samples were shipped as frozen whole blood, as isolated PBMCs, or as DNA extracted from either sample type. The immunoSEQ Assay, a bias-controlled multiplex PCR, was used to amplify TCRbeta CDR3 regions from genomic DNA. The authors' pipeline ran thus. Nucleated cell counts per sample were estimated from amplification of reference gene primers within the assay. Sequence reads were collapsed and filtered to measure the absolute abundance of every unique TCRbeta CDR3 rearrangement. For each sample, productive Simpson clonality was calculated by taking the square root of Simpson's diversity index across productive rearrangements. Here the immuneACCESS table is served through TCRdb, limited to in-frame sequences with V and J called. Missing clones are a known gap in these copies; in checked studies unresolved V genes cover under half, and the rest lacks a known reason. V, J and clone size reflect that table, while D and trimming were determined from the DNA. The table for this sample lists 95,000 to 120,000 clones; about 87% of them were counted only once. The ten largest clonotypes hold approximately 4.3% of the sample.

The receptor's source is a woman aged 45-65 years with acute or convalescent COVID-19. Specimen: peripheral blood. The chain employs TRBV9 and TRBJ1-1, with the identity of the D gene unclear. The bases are TGTGCCAGCAGCCCCCGTATGACATGGATGAACACTGAAGCTTTCTTT. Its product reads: CASSPRMTWMNTEAFF. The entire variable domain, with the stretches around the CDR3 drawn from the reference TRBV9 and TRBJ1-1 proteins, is DSGVTQTPKHLITATGQRVTLRCSPRSGDLSVYWYQQSLDQGLQFLIQYYNGEERAKGNILERFSAQQFPDLHSELNLSSLELGDSALYFCASSPRMTWMNTEAFFGQGTRLTVV.